This record concerns one T cell receptor (beta chain) sequence. This table comes from immunoSEQ multiplex PCR, and its TCRdb copy is limited to in-frame clones, with some not included. Altogether 600,000 to 750,000 clones are present, about two thirds being singletons, with the ten largest covering approximately 1.7%. These data are taken from a study of shared clonotypes between healthy human individuals. The length of the CDR3 is 14 residues. The germline CDR1 and CDR2 sequences are MDHEN and SYDVKM. V dropped 2 bases and J dropped 4 bases, with 8 bases sitting between them. This TCR derives from a woman aged 30 to 39 in good health. The chain carries TRBV28 and TRBJ2-2; D is uncertain. Material for sequencing was memory CD4+ T cells sorted from blood. Stated subset: CD45RA-negative fraction. This CDR3 is CASSLRTLTGELFF. The CDR3 region has the DNA TGTGCCAGCAGTTTACGCACCCTCACCGGGGAGCTGTTTTTT.